This TCR beta chain appears in the sequencing data of a study of PD-1 blockade in classical Hodgkin lymphoma. Points on this clone: Its antigen is not known.

The time point denotes: cycle 4 day 1 (C4D1), after more than five weeks of nivolumab. Autologous stem cell transplantation was followed by relapse in every patient, and brentuximab vedotin exposure varied. Patients showed best responses of complete response, partial response or progressive disease. The data were produced by immunoSEQ multiplex PCR, yet TCRdb's version contains in-frame clones alone and is incomplete. The table records roughly 40,000 clones, roughly 78% of them present only once. Study results and caveats: Complete responders showed a baseline diversity that resembled the diversity of newly diagnosed patients. The authors have not defined what causes the repertoire differences, possibly disease activity or prior therapy. Reported baseline diversity: healthy donors highest, relapsed/refractory patients lowest.

This specimen was peripheral blood mononuclear cells (PBMCs), taken before the fourth cycle of nivolumab. This TCR was recovered from a human donor with classical Hodgkin lymphoma.

As DNA, the CDR3 is TGTGCCAGCGATGCCGGGGGGCACGAGCAGTACTTC. The encoded protein is CASDAGGHEQYF. This chain connects TRBV7-9 to TRBJ2-7; D might be TRBD2 (7 bases). The ends were cut back, 8 bases at V and 5 bases at J, with 13 bases in the middle. This CDR3 region has 12 residues. Germline V gene data show CDR1 as SEHNR and CDR2 as FQNEAQ (reference sequence).